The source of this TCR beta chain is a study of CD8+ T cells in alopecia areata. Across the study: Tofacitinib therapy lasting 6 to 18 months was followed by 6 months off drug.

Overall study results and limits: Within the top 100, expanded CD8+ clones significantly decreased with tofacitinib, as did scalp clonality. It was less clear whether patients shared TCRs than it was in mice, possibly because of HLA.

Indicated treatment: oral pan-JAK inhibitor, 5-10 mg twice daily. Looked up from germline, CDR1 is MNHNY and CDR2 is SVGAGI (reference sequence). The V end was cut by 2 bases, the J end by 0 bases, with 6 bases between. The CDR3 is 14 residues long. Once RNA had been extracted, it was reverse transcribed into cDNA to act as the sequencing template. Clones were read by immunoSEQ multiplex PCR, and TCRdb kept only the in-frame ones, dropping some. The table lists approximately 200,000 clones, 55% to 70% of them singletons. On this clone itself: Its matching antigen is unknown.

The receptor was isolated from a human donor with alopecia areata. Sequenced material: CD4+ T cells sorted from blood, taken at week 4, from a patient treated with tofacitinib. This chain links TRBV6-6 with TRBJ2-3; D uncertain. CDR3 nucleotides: TGTGCCAGCAGTTACGGTGCTAGCACAGATACGCAGTATTTT. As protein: CASSYGASTDTQYF.